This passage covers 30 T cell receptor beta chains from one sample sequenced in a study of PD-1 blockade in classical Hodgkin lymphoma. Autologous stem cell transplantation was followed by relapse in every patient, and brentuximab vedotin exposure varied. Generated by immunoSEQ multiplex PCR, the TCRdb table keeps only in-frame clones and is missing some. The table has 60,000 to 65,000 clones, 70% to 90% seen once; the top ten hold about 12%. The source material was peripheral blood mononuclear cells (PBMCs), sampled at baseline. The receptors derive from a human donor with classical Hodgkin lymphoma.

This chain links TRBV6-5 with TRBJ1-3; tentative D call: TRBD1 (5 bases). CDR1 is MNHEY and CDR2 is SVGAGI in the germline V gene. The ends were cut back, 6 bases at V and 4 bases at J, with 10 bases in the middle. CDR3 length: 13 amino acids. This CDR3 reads CASRGPGGNTIYF. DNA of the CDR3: TGTGCCAGCAGGGGCCCAGGGGGAAACACCATATATTTT.

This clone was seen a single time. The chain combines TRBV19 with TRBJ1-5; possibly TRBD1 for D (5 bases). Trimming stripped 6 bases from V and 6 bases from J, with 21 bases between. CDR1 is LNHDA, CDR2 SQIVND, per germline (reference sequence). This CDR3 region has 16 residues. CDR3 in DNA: TGTGCCAGTAGCTCTCCTCGGAGGGGATCGGGTCAGCCCCAGCATTTT. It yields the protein CASSSPRRGSGQPQHF. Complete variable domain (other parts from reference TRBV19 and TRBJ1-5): DGGITQSPKYLFRKEGQNVTLSCEQNLNHDAMYWYRQDPGQGLRLIYYSQIVNDFQKGDIAEGYSVSREKKESFPLTVTSAQKNPTAFYLCASSSPRRGSGQPQHFGDGTRLSIL.

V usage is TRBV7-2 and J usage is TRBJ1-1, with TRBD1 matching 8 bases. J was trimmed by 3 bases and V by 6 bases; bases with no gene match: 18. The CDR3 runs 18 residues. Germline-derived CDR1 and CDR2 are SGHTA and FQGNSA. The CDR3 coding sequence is TGTGCCAGCAGTGGGGGTGACAGGACAGGGCTAAAGGACACTGAAGCTTTCTTT. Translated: CASSGGDRTGLKDTEAFF.

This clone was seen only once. CDR3 region: CASSQDQREGAYEQYF. The CDR3 DNA reads as TGCGCCAGCAGCCAAGATCAGAGGGAAGGGGCCTACGAGCAGTACTTC. This rearrangement joins TRBV4-1 to TRBJ2-7; perhaps D is TRBD1 or TRBD2 (5 bases each). The CDR3 totals 16 residues. The germline V gene has CDR1 MGHRA and CDR2 YSYEKL. Between the trimmed V and J ends, which lost 0 bases and 2 bases, there was a span of 14 bases.

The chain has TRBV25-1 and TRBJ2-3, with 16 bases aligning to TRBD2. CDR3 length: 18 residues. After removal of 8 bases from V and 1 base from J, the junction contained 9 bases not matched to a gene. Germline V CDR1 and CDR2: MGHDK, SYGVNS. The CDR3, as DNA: TGTGCCAGCGTAGAGGGACTAGCGGGGGGGCCGGGCACAGATACGCAGTATTTT. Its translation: CASVEGLAGGPGTDTQYF. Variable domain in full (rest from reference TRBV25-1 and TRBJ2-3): EADIYQTPRYLVIGTGKKITLECSQTMGHDKMYWYQQDPGMELHLIHYSYGVNSTEKGDLSSESTVSRIRTEHFPLTLESARPSHTSQYLCASVEGLAGGPGTDTQYFGPGTRLTVL.

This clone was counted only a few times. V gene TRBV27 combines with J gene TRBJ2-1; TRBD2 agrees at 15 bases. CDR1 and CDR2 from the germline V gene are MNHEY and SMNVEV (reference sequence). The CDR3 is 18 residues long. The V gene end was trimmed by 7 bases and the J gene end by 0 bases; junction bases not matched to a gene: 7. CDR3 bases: TGTGCCAGCACCGGACTAGCGGGGGGGCTGAGCTCCTACAATGAGCAGTTCTTC. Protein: CASTGLAGGLSSYNEQFF.

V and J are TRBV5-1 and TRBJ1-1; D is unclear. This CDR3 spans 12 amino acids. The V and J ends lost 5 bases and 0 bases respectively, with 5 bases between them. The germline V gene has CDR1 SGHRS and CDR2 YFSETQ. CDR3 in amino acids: CASSLLNTEAFF. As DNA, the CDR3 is TGCGCCAGCAGTCTTTTGAACACTGAAGCTTTCTTT.

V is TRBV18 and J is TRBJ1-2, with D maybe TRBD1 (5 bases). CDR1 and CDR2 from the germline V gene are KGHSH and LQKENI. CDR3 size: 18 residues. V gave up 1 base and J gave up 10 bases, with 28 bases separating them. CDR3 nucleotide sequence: TGTGCCAGCTCACCACAACTAGCCGGGTGGGAAGACAGCCCTCACTACACCTTC. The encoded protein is CASSPQLAGWEDSPHYTF.

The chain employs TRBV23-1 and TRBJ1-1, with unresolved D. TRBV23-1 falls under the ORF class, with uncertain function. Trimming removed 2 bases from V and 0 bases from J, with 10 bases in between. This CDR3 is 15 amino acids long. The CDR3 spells CASSQLGRMNTEAFF. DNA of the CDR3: TGCGCCAGCAGTCAACTAGGACGCATGAACACTGAAGCTTTCTTT.

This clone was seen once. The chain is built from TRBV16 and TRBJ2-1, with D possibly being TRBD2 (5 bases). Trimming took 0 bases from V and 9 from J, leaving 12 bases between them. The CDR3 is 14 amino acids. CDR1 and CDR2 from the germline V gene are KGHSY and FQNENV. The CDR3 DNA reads TGTGCCAGCAGCCAATCGAGGGCCTGGGGTGAGCAGTTCTTC. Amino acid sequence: CASSQSRAWGEQFF.

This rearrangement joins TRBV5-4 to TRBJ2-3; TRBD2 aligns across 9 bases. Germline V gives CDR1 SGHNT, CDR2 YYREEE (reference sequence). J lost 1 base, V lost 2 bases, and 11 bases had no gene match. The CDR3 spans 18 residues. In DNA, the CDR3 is TGTGCCAGCAGCTTCCCTAGCGGGGTAGTGCTGGGCACAGATACGCAGTATTTT. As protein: CASSFPSGVVLGTDTQYF.

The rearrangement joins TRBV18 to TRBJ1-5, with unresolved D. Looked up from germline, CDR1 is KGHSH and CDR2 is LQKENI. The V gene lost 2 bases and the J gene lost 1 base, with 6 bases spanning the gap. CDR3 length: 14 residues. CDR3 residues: CASSPAQSNQPQHF. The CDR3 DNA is TGTGCCAGCTCACCAGCCCAGAGCAATCAGCCCCAGCATTTT.

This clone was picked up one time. The CDR3 coding sequence is TGCAGCGCCCACACCGGAGGGGGTGAGGGCTACACCTTC. It yields the protein CSAHTGGGEGYTF. The chain recombines TRBV29-1 with TRBJ1-2; D is possibly TRBD1 (6 bases). Trimming left V 7 bases short and J 8 bases short, with 20 bases between. Looked up from germline, CDR1 is SQVTM and CDR2 is ANQGSEA. The CDR3 consists of 13 residues.

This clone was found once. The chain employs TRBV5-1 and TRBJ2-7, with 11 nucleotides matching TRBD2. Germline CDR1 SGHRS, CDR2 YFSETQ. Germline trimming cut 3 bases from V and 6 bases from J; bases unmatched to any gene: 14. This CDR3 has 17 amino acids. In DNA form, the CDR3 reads TGCGCCAGCAGCTCTCAGTCACTAGCGGGGGTGCTCGTCGAGCAGTACTTC. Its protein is CASSSQSLAGVLVEQYF.

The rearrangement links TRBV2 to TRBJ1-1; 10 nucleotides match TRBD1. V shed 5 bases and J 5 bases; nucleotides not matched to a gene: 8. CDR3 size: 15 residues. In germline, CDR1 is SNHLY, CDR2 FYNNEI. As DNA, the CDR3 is TGTGCCAGCAGTACCCGGGACAGGGGTGAAACTGAAGCTTTCTTT. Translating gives CASSTRDRGETEAFF.

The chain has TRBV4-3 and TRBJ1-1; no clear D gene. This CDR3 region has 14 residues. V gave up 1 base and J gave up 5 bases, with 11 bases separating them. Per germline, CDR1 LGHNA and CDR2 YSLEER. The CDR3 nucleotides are TGCGCCAGCAGCCAAGTCCCTGGGCTGACTGAAGCTTTCTTT. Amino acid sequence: CASSQVPGLTEAFF.

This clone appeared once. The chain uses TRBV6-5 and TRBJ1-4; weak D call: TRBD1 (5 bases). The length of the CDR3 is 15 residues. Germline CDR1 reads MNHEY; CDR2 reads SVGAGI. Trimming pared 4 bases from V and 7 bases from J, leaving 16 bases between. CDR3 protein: CASSSGTPVSEKLFF. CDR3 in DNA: TGTGCCAGCAGTTCCGGGACGCCGGTCAGTGAAAAACTGTTTTTT.

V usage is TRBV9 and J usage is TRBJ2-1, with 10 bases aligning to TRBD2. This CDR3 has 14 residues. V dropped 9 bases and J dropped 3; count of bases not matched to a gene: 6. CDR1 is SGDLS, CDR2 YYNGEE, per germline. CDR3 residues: CATRTSGHYNEQFF. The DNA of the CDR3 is TGTGCCACCCGGACTAGCGGCCACTACAATGAGCAGTTCTTC.

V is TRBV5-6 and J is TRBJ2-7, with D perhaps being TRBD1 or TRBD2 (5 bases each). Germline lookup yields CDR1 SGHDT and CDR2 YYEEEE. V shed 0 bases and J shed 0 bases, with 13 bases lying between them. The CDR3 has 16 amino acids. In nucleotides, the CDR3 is TGTGCCAGCAGCTTGGCCGAGGGGTCCCCCTCCTACGAGCAGTACTTC. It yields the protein CASSLAEGSPSYEQYF.

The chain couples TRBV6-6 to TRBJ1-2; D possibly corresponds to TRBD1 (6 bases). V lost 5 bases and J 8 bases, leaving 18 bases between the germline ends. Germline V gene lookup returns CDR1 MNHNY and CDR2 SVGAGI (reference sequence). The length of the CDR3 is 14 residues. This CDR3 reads CASSPSRRGSGYTF. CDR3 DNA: TGTGCCAGCAGTCCCTCCCGCAGGGGCAGCGGCTACACCTTC.

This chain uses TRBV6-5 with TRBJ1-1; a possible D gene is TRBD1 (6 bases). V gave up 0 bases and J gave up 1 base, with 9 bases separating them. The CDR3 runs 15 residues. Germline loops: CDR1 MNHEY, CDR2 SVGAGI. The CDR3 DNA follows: TGTGCCAGCAGTTACTCAGTGGACAGGAACACTGAAGCTTTCTTT. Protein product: CASSYSVDRNTEAFF.

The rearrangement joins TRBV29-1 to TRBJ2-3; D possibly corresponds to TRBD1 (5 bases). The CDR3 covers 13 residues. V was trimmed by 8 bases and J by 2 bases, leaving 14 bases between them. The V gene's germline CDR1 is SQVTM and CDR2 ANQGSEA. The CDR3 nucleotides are TGCAGCCGCTCCTCAGGGTTCACAGATACGCAGTATTTT. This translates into CSRSSGFTDTQYF.

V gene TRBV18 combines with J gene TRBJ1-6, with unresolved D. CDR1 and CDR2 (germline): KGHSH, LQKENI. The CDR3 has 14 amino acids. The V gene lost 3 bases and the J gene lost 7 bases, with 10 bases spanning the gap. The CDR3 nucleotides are TGTGCCAGCTCACCTCGAGGCCAAAATTCACCCCTCCACTTT. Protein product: CASSPRGQNSPLHF.

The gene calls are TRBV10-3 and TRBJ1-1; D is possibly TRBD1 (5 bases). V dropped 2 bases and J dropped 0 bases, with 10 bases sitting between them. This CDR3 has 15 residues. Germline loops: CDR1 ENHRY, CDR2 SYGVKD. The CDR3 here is CAISEGANMNTEAFF. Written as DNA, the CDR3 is TGTGCCATCAGTGAGGGGGCCAACATGAACACTGAAGCTTTCTTT.

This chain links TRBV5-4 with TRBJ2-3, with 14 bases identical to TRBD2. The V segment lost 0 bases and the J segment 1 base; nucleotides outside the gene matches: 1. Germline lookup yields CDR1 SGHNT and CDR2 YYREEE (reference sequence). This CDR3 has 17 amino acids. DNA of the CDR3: TGTGCCAGCAGCTTGGGACTAGCGGGGGGGGGCACAGATACGCAGTATTTT. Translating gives CASSLGLAGGGTDTQYF.

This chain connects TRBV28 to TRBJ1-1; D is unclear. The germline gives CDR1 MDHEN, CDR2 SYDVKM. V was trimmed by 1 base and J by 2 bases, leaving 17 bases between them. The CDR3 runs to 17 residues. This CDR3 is CASSLSHVRKINTEAFF. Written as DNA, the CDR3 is TGTGCCAGCAGTTTATCGCACGTCAGAAAAATTAACACTGAAGCTTTCTTT.

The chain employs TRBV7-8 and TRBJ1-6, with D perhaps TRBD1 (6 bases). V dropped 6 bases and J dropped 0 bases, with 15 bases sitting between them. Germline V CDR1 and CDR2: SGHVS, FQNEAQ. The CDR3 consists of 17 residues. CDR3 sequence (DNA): TGTGCCAGCAGTCAACAGGGCCCCAGCTCCTATAATTCACCCCTCCACTTT. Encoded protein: CASSQQGPSSYNSPLHF.

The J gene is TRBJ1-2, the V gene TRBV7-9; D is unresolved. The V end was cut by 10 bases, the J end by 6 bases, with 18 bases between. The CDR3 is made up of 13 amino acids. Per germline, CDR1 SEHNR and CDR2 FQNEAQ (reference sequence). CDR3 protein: CATKGSGVNGYTF. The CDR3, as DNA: TGTGCCACCAAAGGATCCGGGGTGAATGGCTACACCTTC.

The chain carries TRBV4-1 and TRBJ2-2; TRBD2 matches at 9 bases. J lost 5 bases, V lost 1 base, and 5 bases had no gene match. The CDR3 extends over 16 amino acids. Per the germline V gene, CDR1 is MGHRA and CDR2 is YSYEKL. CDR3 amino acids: CASSQVGLAGTGELFF. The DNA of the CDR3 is TGCGCCAGCAGCCAAGTAGGGCTAGCGGGGACCGGGGAGCTGTTTTTT.

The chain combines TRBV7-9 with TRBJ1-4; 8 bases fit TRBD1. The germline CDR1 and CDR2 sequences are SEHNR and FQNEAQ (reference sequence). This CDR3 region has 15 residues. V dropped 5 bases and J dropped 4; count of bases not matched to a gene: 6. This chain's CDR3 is CASSTGQGDNEKLFF. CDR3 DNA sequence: TGTGCCAGCAGCACCGGACAGGGAGATAATGAAAAACTGTTTTTT.